The rows below give T cell receptor beta chains drawn from one sample of a study of T cell changes during pregnancy in multiple sclerosis. This table comes from immunoSEQ multiplex PCR, and its TCRdb copy is limited to in-frame clones, with some not included. The table has around 61,000 clones, 85% to 90% seen once; the top ten hold about 5.2%. Input material: peripheral blood from another person, used as feeder cells. Receptors originate from a human donor whose cells served as feeder cells for cultures in a pregnancy study. The CDR3 runs from the conserved cysteine through the conserved F or W. Each record gives: V gene, clone size, D gene, J gene, CDR3 DNA, CDR3 protein. A D gene is named only where the DNA matches it firmly. Size is stated for part of the rows, as once, few or many counts, or as a class when the clone is expanded.

TRBV4-3	.	TRBD1	TRBJ1-1	TGCGCCAGCAGCCAAGGACAGGGACGGGACACTGAAGCTTTCTTT	CASSQGQGRDTEAFF
TRBV6-5	.	.	TRBJ2-1	TGTGCCAGCAGTACCGGGCCCGACAATGAGCAGTTCTTC	CASSTGPDNEQFF
TRBV19	.	TRBD2	TRBJ2-1	TGTGCCAGTAGTAAGACCTTTAGCGGGTCTTCCTACAATGAGCAGTTCTTC	CASSKTFSGSSYNEQFF
TRBV7-9	.	TRBD1	TRBJ1-2	TGTGCCAGCAGCTTTTGGACAGGGGAGGGGTATGGCTACACCTTC	CASSFWTGEGYGYTF
TRBV5-1	.	TRBD1	TRBJ1-2	TGCGCCAGCAGCTTGACTGGGACAGTCGGCGGCTACACCTTC	CASSLTGTVGGYTF
TRBV7-9	.	.	TRBJ1-5	TGTGCCAGCAGCTTCATGGGACGTTATAGCAATCAGCCCCAGCATTTT	CASSFMGRYSNQPQHF
TRBV10-3	once	TRBD2	TRBJ2-3	TGTGCCATCAAAGAGCGGGAGGGGGGTTGGACAGATACGCAGTATTTT	CAIKEREGGWTDTQYF
TRBV30	.	.	TRBJ1-1	TGTGCCTGGACTATAGTAGGTGTGCTTACCGGGGAAGCTTTCTTT	CAWTIVGVLTGEAFF
TRBV5-4	.	TRBD2	TRBJ2-2	TGTGCCAGCAGCTTGGAGTTAGCGGGAAGGGAGCTGTTTTTT	CASSLELAGRELFF
TRBV14	.	TRBD2	TRBJ2-1	TGTGCCAGCAGCCAAGCTTTGCGGGTCGGGAGGGACAATGAGCAGTTCTTC	CASSQALRVGRDNEQFF
TRBV6-1	few	TRBD1	TRBJ1-3	TGTGCCAGCAGTGCCAGGGGGCTAATTGGGGACATATATTTT	CASSARGLIGDIYF
TRBV9	.	TRBD1	TRBJ2-1	TGTGCCAGCAGCGTAGTGGGCGGACAGGTCAATGAGCAGTTCTTC	CASSVVGGQVNEQFF
TRBV5-6	.	TRBD2	TRBJ2-7	TGTGCCAGCAGCTTGGGCCGCGGGGGGGCCTACGAGCAGTACTTC	CASSLGRGGAYEQYF
TRBV4-2	.	TRBD1	TRBJ1-4	TGTGCCAGCAGCCAAGATCTGAGCAGGGGGTTGGCTAATGAAAAACTGTTTTTT	CASSQDLSRGLANEKLFF
TRBV11-2	.	.	TRBJ2-7	TGTGCCAGCAGCGTCGACAGGAGCTCCTACGAGCAGTACTTC	CASSVDRSSYEQYF
TRBV7-8	.	.	TRBJ1-2	TGTGCCAGCAGCTTAGAGGATTGGGAATCAGGTGGCTACACCTTC	CASSLEDWESGGYTF
TRBV15	.	.	TRBJ2-1	TGTGCCACCGGGGATTTAGGGGAGCAGTTCTTC	CATGDLGEQFF
TRBV27	once	.	TRBJ2-2	TGTGCCAGCAGTTTATCCTCCGGGTTCTCAAACACCGGGGAGCTGTTTTTT	CASSLSSGFSNTGELFF
TRBV10-1	.	TRBD2	TRBJ2-2	TGCGCCAGCAGTGAACGGCTAGCGGGAGGGCCAGGCGGGGAGCTGTTTTTT	CASSERLAGGPGGELFF
TRBV29-1	once	.	TRBJ1-4	TGCAGCGTTGTTGTGGGCGCGAAAGAAAAACTGTTTTTT	CSVVVGAKEKLFF
TRBV30	.	TRBD1	TRBJ2-1	TGTGCCTGGAGTAGGGGACAGGCTGACAATGAGCAGTTCTTC	CAWSRGQADNEQFF
TRBV12-5	.	.	TRBJ2-7	TGTGCTAGTGGTTTTGGTGGGGGCGCTCGCAACTACGAGCAGTACTTC	CASGFGGGARNYEQYF
TRBV9	medium-sized	TRBD1	TRBJ1-1	TGTGCCAGCAGCGGAGGACAGGGTATGAACACTGAAGCTTTCTTT	CASSGGQGMNTEAFF
TRBV19	.	.	TRBJ2-7	TGTGCCAGTAGTATATCCAGGGGCTCCTACGAGCAGTACTTC	CASSISRGSYEQYF
TRBV6-5	.	TRBD2	TRBJ2-7	TGTGCCAGCAGCCTTAGCGGGAGCCTTACCCGCGAGCAGTACTTC	CASSLSGSLTREQYF
TRBV19	.	.	TRBJ2-5	TGTGCCAGTAGTACCCCCGGGGCCCAGTACTTC	CASSTPGAQYF
TRBV18	.	TRBD1	TRBJ1-4	TGTGCCAGCTCACCGACAGGGACTAATGAAAAACTGTTTTTT	CASSPTGTNEKLFF
TRBV29-1	.	.	TRBJ2-1	TGCAGCGTTGTTTATGGCGCCTCGGGCGATGAGCAGTTCTTC	CSVVYGASGDEQFF
TRBV9	.	.	TRBJ2-5	TGTGCCAGCAGCGTTGACGGGCGAGAGACCCAGTACTTC	CASSVDGRETQYF
TRBV2	.	.	TRBJ2-1	TGTGCCAGCAGGCCCCGGGGCGCGTCCTACAATGAGCAGTTCTTC	CASRPRGASYNEQFF
TRBV30	.	.	TRBJ2-1	TGTGCCTGGAGTGCAATCAATGAGCAGTTCTTC	CAWSAINEQFF
TRBV19	.	.	TRBJ1-5	TGTGCCAGTAGTATAGGGGGCGGGGGGAGCAATCAGCCCCAGCATTTT	CASSIGGGGSNQPQHF
TRBV5-4	.	TRBD1	TRBJ2-6	TGTGCCAGCAGCGGAGCCGGGACAGGGGGCTCTGGGGCCAACGTCCTGACTTTC	CASSGAGTGGSGANVLTF
TRBV29-1	.	.	TRBJ2-2	TGCAGCGTTGTCGGAGGGTCCGGCGGGGAGCTGTTTTTT	CSVVGGSGGELFF
TRBV5-6	.	.	TRBJ2-7	TGTGCCAGCAGCTTTTCGACAGGTACCTACGAGCAGTACTTC	CASSFSTGTYEQYF
TRBV19	.	.	TRBJ1-2	TGTGCCAGTACCAACCCGTGGAAGGAGAACTATGGCTACACCTTC	CASTNPWKENYGYTF
TRBV4-3	.	TRBD2	TRBJ2-5	TGCGCCAGCAGCCAAGAGCGGGGGGGCCAAGAGACCCAGTACTTC	CASSQERGGQETQYF
TRBV5-1	.	TRBD1	TRBJ1-1	TGCGCCAGCACTTGGACAGGAGCGAACACTGAAGCTTTCTTT	CASTWTGANTEAFF
TRBV6-1	.	.	TRBJ2-3	TGTGCCAGCCTAGTGGGGGACACAGATACGCAGTATTTT	CASLVGDTDTQYF
TRBV29-1	.	.	TRBJ1-3	TGCAGCGTTGGATCAATCTCTGGAAACACCATATATTTT	CSVGSISGNTIYF
TRBV4-3	.	.	TRBJ2-1	TGCGCCAGCAGCCACCGCCGACAGGCCAATGAGCAGTTCTTC	CASSHRRQANEQFF